A selection of T cell receptor beta chains follows, all from one sample in a study of neurological immune-mediated disorders. TCRdb reprocessed the 5' RACE reads via MiXCR and lists one record per CDR3 protein. This sample has tens of thousands of distinct CDR3 sequences, with about 6.3% found just once. The sample comprised CD4+ T cells from blood. These TCRs come from a woman between 40 and 50 years old in good health. The CDR3 runs from the conserved cysteine through the conserved F or W. A D gene is named only where the DNA matches it firmly. A row's size may be missing; if present it is once, few, many or a size class.

j_call,v_call,d_call,clone_size,cdr3_aa,cdr3_nt
TRBJ1-1,TRBV10-3,.,many,CAISEPSGQNTEAFF,TGTGCCATCAGTGAGCCCTCAGGACAGAACACTGAAGCTTTCTTT
TRBJ2-1,TRBV10-2,TRBD1,many,CASSDGDRVYNEQFF,TGCGCCAGCAGTGACGGGGACAGGGTCTACAATGAGCAGTTCTTC
TRBJ2-5,TRBV12-3/TRBV12-4,.,many,CASSFGGTVEETQYF,TGTGCCAGCAGTTTCGGGGGAACGGTTGAAGAGACCCAGTACTTC
TRBJ2-3,TRBV20-1,.,many,CSARLTDTQYF,TGCAGTGCTAGACTCACAGATACGCAGTATTTT
TRBJ1-5,TRBV20-1,.,many,CSARADTLGGQPQHF,TGCAGTGCTAGGGCTGACACCCTAGGTGGTCAGCCCCAGCATTTT
TRBJ2-1,TRBV5-1,.,many,CASSSNYNEQFF,TGCGCCAGCAGCTCTAATTACAATGAGCAGTTCTTC
TRBJ2-3,TRBV20-1,TRBD1,many,CSAPDRGANTQYF,TGCAGTGCTCCTGACAGGGGAGCGAATACGCAGTATTTT
TRBJ1-4,TRBV2,.,many,CASSGITTNEKLFF,TGTGCCAGCAGTGGCATAACAACTAATGAAAAACTGTTTTTT
TRBJ1-4,TRBV10-3,.,many,CAIREGSNEKLFF,TGTGCCATCCGGGAAGGGTCTAATGAAAAACTGTTTTTT
TRBJ2-5,TRBV7-7,.,many,CASSPAGAETQYF,TGTGCTAGCAGCCCCGCCGGGGCAGAGACCCAGTACTTC
TRBJ2-5,TRBV29-1,TRBD2,many,CSVGRTSGRFGETQYF,TGCAGCGTTGGTCGGACTAGCGGGAGATTTGGAGAGACCCAGTACTTC
TRBJ1-1,TRBV12-3/TRBV12-4,TRBD1,many,CASSLGQGGDEAFF,TGTGCCAGCAGTTTAGGACAGGGTGGAGATGAAGCTTTCTTT
TRBJ1-1,TRBV5-6,TRBD1,.,CASSRDRSWSTEAFF,TGTGCCAGCAGCCGGGACAGGTCGTGGAGCACTGAAGCTTTCTTT
TRBJ1-4,TRBV20-1,TRBD1,many,CSALQGQGEKLFF,TGCAGTGCTCTGCAAGGACAGGGTGAAAAACTGTTTTTT
TRBJ2-4,TRBV6-5,.,many,CASWGLGDKNIQYF,TGTGCCAGCTGGGGATTGGGAGACAAAAACATTCAGTACTTC
TRBJ2-6,TRBV5-1,.,many,CASSPGRLSSGANVLTF,TGCGCCAGCAGCCCGGGACGGTTGAGCTCTGGGGCCAACGTCCTGACTTTC